This is a list of T cell receptor beta chains from one sample in a study of shared clonotypes between healthy human individuals. Generated by immunoSEQ multiplex PCR, the TCRdb table keeps only in-frame clones and is missing some. The repertoire holds millions of clones, with about 95% as singletons. The specimen was naive CD4+ T cells sorted from blood. The receptor source for this set is a man aged 18-30 years in good health. The CDR3 runs from the conserved cysteine through the conserved F or W. The order of the fields is J gene, V gene, D gene, clone size, CDR3 protein, CDR3 DNA. A D gene is named only where the DNA matches it firmly. The listing skips clone size in some rows; elsewhere it reads once, few, many or a size class.

j_gene: TRBJ2-5; v_gene: TRBV18; d_gene: TRBD1; abundance: .; CDR3aa: CASSPGDRTQETQYF; CDR3nt: TGTGCCAGCTCACCTGGGGACAGGACACAAGAGACCCAGTACTTC
j_gene: TRBJ2-4; v_gene: TRBV4-1; d_gene: .; abundance: once; CDR3aa: CASSYPSAKNIQYF; CDR3nt: TGCGCCAGCAGCTATCCGTCGGCCAAAAACATTCAGTACTTC
j_gene: TRBJ1-1; v_gene: TRBV28; d_gene: .; abundance: once; CDR3aa: CASSLPSQRGTEAFF; CDR3nt: TGTGCCAGCAGTTTACCCTCGCAAAGGGGGACTGAAGCTTTCTTT
j_gene: TRBJ1-1; v_gene: TRBV18; d_gene: .; abundance: .; CDR3aa: CASSPGRYDTEAFF; CDR3nt: TGTGCCAGCTCCCCGGGAAGGTACGACACTGAAGCTTTCTTT
j_gene: TRBJ1-2; v_gene: TRBV6-5; d_gene: .; abundance: once; CDR3aa: CASSYRAEFYGYTF; CDR3nt: TGTGCCAGCAGTTACAGGGCGGAATTCTATGGCTACACCTTC
j_gene: TRBJ2-7; v_gene: TRBV5-4; d_gene: .; abundance: few; CDR3aa: CASSYPGSYEQYF; CDR3nt: TGTGCCAGCAGCTACCCCGGCTCCTACGAGCAGTACTTC
j_gene: TRBJ2-1; v_gene: TRBV7-3; d_gene: TRBD2; abundance: .; CDR3aa: CASSPALAGGLPLNEQFF; CDR3nt: TGTGCCAGCAGCCCAGCACTAGCGGGGGGGCTTCCCCTTAATGAGCAGTTCTTC
j_gene: TRBJ2-7; v_gene: TRBV6-1; d_gene: TRBD1; abundance: .; CDR3aa: CASSFRETGSYEQYF; CDR3nt: TGTGCCAGCAGTTTCCGAGAGACAGGGAGCTACGAGCAGTACTTC
j_gene: TRBJ1-1; v_gene: TRBV11-2; d_gene: TRBD1; abundance: .; CDR3aa: CASSLTPGQGAETEAFF; CDR3nt: TGTGCCAGCAGCTTAACGCCGGGACAGGGGGCGGAAACTGAAGCTTTCTTT
j_gene: TRBJ1-2; v_gene: TRBV2; d_gene: TRBD1; abundance: .; CDR3aa: CASSGQGAPSNYGYTF; CDR3nt: TGTGCCAGCAGCGGACAGGGGGCCCCGTCTAACTATGGCTACACCTTC
j_gene: TRBJ2-7; v_gene: TRBV11-1; d_gene: TRBD2; abundance: .; CDR3aa: CASSTGLAVEQYF; CDR3nt: TGTGCCAGCAGCACCGGACTAGCAGTCGAGCAGTACTTC
j_gene: TRBJ2-1; v_gene: TRBV19; d_gene: TRBD1; abundance: .; CDR3aa: CASSTQGAISNEQFF; CDR3nt: TGTGCCAGTAGTACCCAGGGGGCTATCTCCAATGAGCAGTTCTTC
j_gene: TRBJ1-1; v_gene: TRBV6-1; d_gene: TRBD1; abundance: .; CDR3aa: CASRLQGAEAFF; CDR3nt: TGTGCCAGCAGATTACAGGGGGCTGAAGCTTTCTTT
j_gene: TRBJ2-4; v_gene: TRBV18; d_gene: TRBD1; abundance: .; CDR3aa: CASSPGGQGNIQYF; CDR3nt: TGTGCCAGCTCACCCGGGGGACAGGGGAACATTCAGTACTTC
j_gene: TRBJ1-4; v_gene: TRBV9; d_gene: .; abundance: .; CDR3aa: CASSVGPGNEKLFF; CDR3nt: TGTGCCAGCAGCGTAGGTCCCGGGAATGAAAAACTGTTTTTT
j_gene: TRBJ1-6; v_gene: TRBV10-1; d_gene: .; abundance: once; CDR3aa: CASSESDRPGRVSPLHF; CDR3nt: TGCGCCAGCAGTGAGTCGGACCGCCCTGGGAGGGTTTCACCCCTCCACTTT
j_gene: TRBJ1-6; v_gene: TRBV5-1; d_gene: .; abundance: .; CDR3aa: CASSLSGLSPLHF; CDR3nt: TGCGCCAGCAGCTTGTCAGGGTTATCACCCCTCCACTTT
j_gene: TRBJ1-6; v_gene: TRBV9; d_gene: TRBD1; abundance: .; CDR3aa: CASSVGGGLNSPLHF; CDR3nt: TGTGCCAGCAGCGTCGGAGGGGGCTTGAATTCACCCCTCCACTTT
j_gene: TRBJ2-2; v_gene: TRBV11-3; d_gene: TRBD2; abundance: .; CDR3aa: CASSGPSGPTGELFF; CDR3nt: TGTGCCAGCAGCGGCCCTAGCGGCCCCACCGGGGAGCTGTTTTTT
j_gene: TRBJ2-7; v_gene: TRBV5-4; d_gene: .; abundance: .; CDR3aa: CASSLQEAVYEQYF; CDR3nt: TGTGCCAGCAGCTTACAGGAGGCTGTCTACGAGCAGTACTTC
j_gene: TRBJ2-2; v_gene: TRBV7-2; d_gene: TRBD1; abundance: .; CDR3aa: CASRGGRGGELFF; CDR3nt: TGTGCCAGCAGAGGGGGCCGGGGCGGGGAGCTGTTTTTT
j_gene: TRBJ2-5; v_gene: TRBV14; d_gene: .; abundance: .; CDR3aa: CASSQVPTPYQETQYF; CDR3nt: TGTGCCAGCAGCCAAGTCCCAACCCCCTACCAAGAGACCCAGTACTTC
j_gene: TRBJ2-2; v_gene: TRBV6-5; d_gene: TRBD1; abundance: .; CDR3aa: CASSYSGQVNTGELFF; CDR3nt: TGTGCCAGCAGTTACTCGGGACAGGTGAACACCGGGGAGCTGTTTTTT
j_gene: TRBJ1-4; v_gene: TRBV11-2; d_gene: TRBD1; abundance: .; CDR3aa: CASSLGQGTNEKLFF; CDR3nt: TGTGCCAGCAGCCTAGGACAGGGAACTAATGAAAAACTGTTTTTT
j_gene: TRBJ2-3; v_gene: TRBV27; d_gene: TRBD2; abundance: .; CDR3aa: CASSLGGRADGTQYF; CDR3nt: TGTGCCAGCAGTTTAGGCGGGAGGGCGGACGGGACGCAGTATTTT
j_gene: TRBJ2-6; v_gene: TRBV5-1; d_gene: .; abundance: .; CDR3aa: CASSLTGYSGANVLTF; CDR3nt: TGCGCCAGCAGCTTAACAGGGTACTCTGGGGCCAACGTCCTGACTTTC
j_gene: TRBJ1-1; v_gene: TRBV30; d_gene: .; abundance: .; CDR3aa: CAWSGGKLNTEAFF; CDR3nt: TGTGCCTGGAGTGGAGGGAAATTGAACACTGAAGCTTTCTTT
j_gene: TRBJ1-3; v_gene: TRBV30; d_gene: TRBD1; abundance: .; CDR3aa: CAWTTGQGAKGNTIYF; CDR3nt: TGTGCCTGGACGACTGGACAGGGGGCGAAGGGAAACACCATATATTTT
j_gene: TRBJ1-1; v_gene: TRBV20-1; d_gene: .; abundance: .; CDR3aa: CSAVGDTEAFF; CDR3nt: TGCAGTGCCGTAGGGGACACTGAAGCTTTCTTT
j_gene: TRBJ1-1; v_gene: TRBV7-2; d_gene: TRBD1; abundance: once; CDR3aa: CASSLRQGGTEAFF; CDR3nt: TGTGCCAGCAGCCTCCGACAGGGAGGCACTGAAGCTTTCTTT
j_gene: TRBJ2-5; v_gene: TRBV5-6; d_gene: .; abundance: .; CDR3aa: CASSLRVTGRETQYF; CDR3nt: TGTGCCAGCAGCCTCCGCGTGACGGGACGGGAGACCCAGTACTTC
j_gene: TRBJ2-1; v_gene: TRBV7-2; d_gene: .; abundance: .; CDR3aa: CASSSIAAAEQFF; CDR3nt: TGTGCCAGCAGCTCGATTGCAGCGGCTGAGCAGTTCTTC
j_gene: TRBJ2-1; v_gene: TRBV9; d_gene: TRBD1; abundance: .; CDR3aa: CASSVVGSGQGSWNEQFF; CDR3nt: TGTGCCAGCAGCGTAGTAGGTTCCGGACAGGGGAGCTGGAATGAGCAGTTCTTC
j_gene: TRBJ2-5; v_gene: TRBV7-2; d_gene: .; abundance: many; CDR3aa: CASSFTRETQYF; CDR3nt: TGTGCCAGCAGCTTTACAAGAGAGACCCAGTACTTC
j_gene: TRBJ2-7; v_gene: TRBV9; d_gene: .; abundance: .; CDR3aa: CASSVDPQGRYEQYF; CDR3nt: TGTGCCAGCAGCGTAGATCCCCAGGGGCGCTACGAGCAGTACTTC
j_gene: TRBJ1-1; v_gene: TRBV5-1; d_gene: .; abundance: once; CDR3aa: CASSFAGENTEAFF; CDR3nt: TGCGCCAGCAGCTTCGCAGGAGAAAACACTGAAGCTTTCTTT
j_gene: TRBJ1-2; v_gene: TRBV30; d_gene: .; abundance: .; CDR3aa: CAWIGHSYGYTF; CDR3nt: TGTGCCTGGATTGGGCATTCGTATGGCTACACCTTC